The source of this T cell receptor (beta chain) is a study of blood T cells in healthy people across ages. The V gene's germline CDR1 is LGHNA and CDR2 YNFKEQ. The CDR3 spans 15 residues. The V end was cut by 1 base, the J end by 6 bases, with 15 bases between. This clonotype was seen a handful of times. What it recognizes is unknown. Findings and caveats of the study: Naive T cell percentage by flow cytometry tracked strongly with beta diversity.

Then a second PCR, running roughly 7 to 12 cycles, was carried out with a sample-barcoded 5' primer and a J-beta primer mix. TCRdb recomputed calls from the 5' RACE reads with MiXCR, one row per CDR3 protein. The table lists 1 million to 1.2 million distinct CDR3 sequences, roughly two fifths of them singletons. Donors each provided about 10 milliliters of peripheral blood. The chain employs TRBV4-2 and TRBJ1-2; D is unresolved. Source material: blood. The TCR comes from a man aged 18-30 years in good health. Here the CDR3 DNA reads TGTGCCAGCAGCCAAGTCCAAGGCGGGTCTAATGGCTACACCTTC. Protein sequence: CASSQVQGGSNGYTF.